Listed here are 13 T cell receptor beta chains from one sample, sequenced in a study of somatic mutations in cytotoxic T cells in rheumatoid arthritis (dated by TCRdb to 2016 to 2017). Library preparation was by the immunoSEQ multiplex PCR assay. TCRdb obtained this table from immuneACCESS and retained in-frame rearrangements with V and J assigned. These tables miss some clones; where compared with another copy, unresolved V genes account for less than half of the shortfall, and the remainder is unexplained. The sample table shows approximately 5,500 clones, and approximately 80% are seen once. About 28% of the sample rests with the top ten. Sequencing used CD8+ T cells sorted from blood. Receptor source: an adult with rheumatoid arthritis.

The chain has TRBV11-2 and TRBJ1-5, with a tentative D call TRBD1 (5 bases). In germline, CDR1 is SGHAT, CDR2 FQNNGV. This CDR3 has 11 amino acids. V was shortened by 11 bases and J by 2 bases, with 7 bases between the two germline ends. The DNA for the CDR3 is TGTGCCCGGGACTGCAATCAGCCCCAGCATTTT. This encodes CARDCNQPQHF.

This clone has just a few counts. The chain recombines TRBV19 with TRBJ2-5; tentative D call: TRBD2 (6 bases). The CDR3 runs to 14 residues. Trimming shortened V by 6 bases and J by 4 bases, and 15 bases separated the two germline ends. Germline values: CDR1 LNHDA, CDR2 SQIVND (reference sequence). CDR3 in DNA: TGTGCCAGTAGGCTAGCGAGGTACCGAGAGACCCAGTACTTC. It encodes CASRLARYRETQYF.

This clone was counted a few times. The chain recombines TRBV6-5 with TRBJ2-7; D tentatively reads TRBD1 or TRBD2 (5 bases each). CDR1 and CDR2 from the germline V gene are MNHEY and SVGAGI. V lost 6 bases to trimming and J lost 3 bases, with 12 bases between them. This CDR3 is 13 amino acids long. The CDR3 sequence: CASRPGPYYEQYF. CDR3 bases: TGTGCCAGCAGACCGGGACCATACTACGAGCAGTACTTC.

J is TRBJ1-5 and V is TRBV5-1; no reliable D call. V shed 0 bases and J shed 6 bases, with 1 base lying between them. Germline CDR1 SGHRS, CDR2 YFSETQ. The CDR3 is 11 amino acids. CDR3 nucleotides: TGCGCCAGCAGCTTGGGTCAGCCCCAGCATTTT. Translating it yields CASSLGQPQHF.

The chain uses TRBV5-1 and TRBJ1-1; D is undetermined. Germline values: CDR1 SGHRS, CDR2 YFSETQ. V was trimmed by 4 bases and J by 7 bases, leaving 8 bases between them. The CDR3 covers 11 residues. CDR3 nucleotides: TGCGCCAGCAGCATCACGGGTGAAGCTTTCTTT. Protein sequence: CASSITGEAFF.

The rearrangement joins TRBV5-1 to TRBJ2-5, with 7 positions matching TRBD1. The length of the CDR3 is 15 residues. The junction had 5 bases not matched to a gene; V was cut back by 3 bases and J by 0 bases. The germline V gene has CDR1 SGHRS and CDR2 YFSETQ. The DNA for the CDR3 is TGCGCCAGCAGCTGGATGGGACAGTACCAAGAGACCCAGTACTTC. Protein product: CASSWMGQYQETQYF.

A note on this clone: Relative to the germline gene, one junction end is altered; a read error may explain this. This chain connects TRBV11-3 to TRBJ1-1; D perhaps matches TRBD1 (6 bases). CDR3 size: 15 residues. Germline CDR1 and CDR2: SGHNT and YENEEA. The DNA of the CDR3 is TGTGCCAGCAGCTCGCCCGAACAGGGTCACACTGAAGCTTCCTTT. This encodes CASSSPEQGHTEASF.

V usage is TRBV4-3 and J usage is TRBJ2-3; tentative D call: TRBD1 (6 bases). The CDR3 loop spans 15 amino acids. CDR1 and CDR2 (germline): LGHNA, YSLEER. Trimming took off 4 bases at V and 0 bases at J, with 11 bases between the two ends. In DNA form, the CDR3 reads TGCGCCAGCAGCCCGACAGGCTTTAGCACAGATACGCAGTATTTT. Encoded protein: CASSPTGFSTDTQYF.

The V call is TRBV27, the J call TRBJ1-1; TRBD1 aligns across 10 bases. This CDR3 spans 14 amino acids. Unmatched junction bases numbered 2, after V lost 3 bases and J lost 4 bases. Germline V CDR1 and CDR2: MNHEY, SMNVEV (reference sequence). The DNA for the CDR3 is TGTGCCAGCAGTTTGCGACAGGGGGCCACTGAAGCTTTCTTT. It codes for CASSLRQGATEAFF.

The chain is built from TRBV6-5 and TRBJ2-1; D gene ambiguous. Trimming pared 8 bases from V and 1 base from J, leaving 15 bases between. The CDR3 loop spans 15 amino acids. CDR1 MNHEY and CDR2 SVGAGI come from the germline V gene. CDR3 DNA sequence: TGTGCCAGCTGCGCGTATCCTTCATCCTACAATGAGCAGTTCTTC. This translates into CASCAYPSSYNEQFF.

In this sample, this clone turned up once. The V gene is TRBV5-4, the J gene TRBJ2-3, with 14 bases aligning to TRBD2. From germline, CDR1 is SGHNT and CDR2 YYREEE (reference sequence). The CDR3 consists of 15 residues. With 4 bases clipped from V and 5 bases from J, the junction kept 3 bases outside the gene matches. CDR3 in DNA: TGTGCCAGCAGCAGGACTAGCGGGGGGCGAGATACGCAGTATTTT. Protein: CASSRTSGGRDTQYF.

The chain joins TRBV6-1 to TRBJ2-7; 10 bases are a match to TRBD2. The CDR3 covers 15 residues. Per the germline V gene, CDR1 is MNHNS and CDR2 is SASEGT. The V segment lost 5 bases and the J segment 0 bases; nucleotides outside the gene matches: 4. CDR3 sequence (DNA): TGTGCCAGCAGTCCGAGCGGGGGGGTCTCCTACGAGCAGTACTTC. Translated, it gives CASSPSGGVSYEQYF.

This clone came up a few times. The J gene is TRBJ1-5, the V gene TRBV15; D is uncertain. Germline V lookup: CDR1 LNHNV, CDR2 YYDKDF (reference sequence). Trimming took off 1 base at V and 4 bases at J, with 17 bases between the two ends. The CDR3 sequence is 17 residues long. The CDR3 DNA reads TGTGCCACCAGCAGAGTATCATCCCGAGGCGATAATCAGCCCCAGCATTTT. This translates into CATSRVSSRGDNQPQHF.